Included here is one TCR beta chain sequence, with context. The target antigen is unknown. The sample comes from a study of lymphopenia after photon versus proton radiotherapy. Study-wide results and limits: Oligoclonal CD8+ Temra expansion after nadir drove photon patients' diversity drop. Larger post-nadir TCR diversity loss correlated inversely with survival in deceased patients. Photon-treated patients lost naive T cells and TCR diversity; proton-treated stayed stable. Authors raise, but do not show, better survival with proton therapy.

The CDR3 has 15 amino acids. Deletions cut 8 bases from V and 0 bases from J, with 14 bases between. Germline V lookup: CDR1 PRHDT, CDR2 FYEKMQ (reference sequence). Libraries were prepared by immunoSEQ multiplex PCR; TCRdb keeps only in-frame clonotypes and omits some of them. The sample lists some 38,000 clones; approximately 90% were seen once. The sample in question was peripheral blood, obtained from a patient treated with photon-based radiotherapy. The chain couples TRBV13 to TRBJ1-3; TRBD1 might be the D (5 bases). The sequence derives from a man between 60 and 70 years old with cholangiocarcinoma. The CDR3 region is CASWHRRDSGNTIYF. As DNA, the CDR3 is TGTGCCAGCTGGCACAGGAGAGACTCTGGAAACACCATATATTTT.